These 27 T cell receptor beta chains originate from one sample sequenced in a study of identifying expanded T cells in peripheral blood. Data came from immunoSEQ multiplex PCR; TCRdb stores just in-frame clones and leaves some out. This sample has around 130,000 clones, with 80% to 90% found just once. The sequencing input was blood. These receptors all come from a person aged 18 to 75 in good health.

CDR3 amino acids: CASSSQGTSTDTQYF. The CDR3 DNA sequence: TGTGCCAGCAGTTCACAGGGTACTAGCACAGATACGCAGTATTTT. The gene calls are TRBV6-6 and TRBJ2-3, with TRBD1 as a possible D gene (6 bases). The V end was cut by 4 bases, the J end by 0 bases, with 11 bases between. The CDR3 is 15 residues long. Per the germline V gene, CDR1 is MNHNY and CDR2 is SVGAGI (reference sequence).

V usage is TRBV7-9 and J usage is TRBJ1-4; D is unresolved. Looked up from germline, CDR1 is SEHNR and CDR2 is FQNEAQ (reference sequence). Trimming removed 4 bases from V and 0 bases from J, with 12 bases in between. This CDR3 has 16 residues. Written as DNA, the CDR3 is TGTGCCAGCAGCTCAGTGGGATCCACAACTAATGAAAAACTGTTTTTT. This codes for CASSSVGSTTNEKLFF. Together with reference TRBV7-9 and TRBJ1-4, the CDR3 gives the full variable domain: DTGVSQNPRHKITKRGQNVTFRCDPISEHNRLYWYRQTLGQGPEFLTYFQNEAQLEKSRLLSDRFSAERPKGSFSTLEIQRTEQGDSAMYLCASSSVGSTTNEKLFFGSGTQLSVL.

This chain joins TRBV18 and TRBJ1-4, with 9 bases fitting TRBD1. Germline V gives CDR1 KGHSH, CDR2 LQKENI. There are 16 residues in the CDR3. The ends lost 2 bases at V and 4 bases at J; junction bases unmatched: 5. Here the CDR3 reads CASSPEMTGGNEKLFF. Written as DNA, the CDR3 is TGTGCCAGCTCACCAGAGATGACAGGGGGTAATGAAAAACTGTTTTTT.

The chain has TRBV7-9 and TRBJ2-1; 12 bases align to TRBD2. This CDR3 comprises 15 residues. Germline V lookup: CDR1 SEHNR, CDR2 FQNEAQ (reference sequence). Germline trimming cut 4 bases from V and 15 bases from J; bases unmatched to any gene: 13. CDR3 loop: CASSSWSASGGATFF. CDR3 DNA sequence: TGTGCCAGCAGCTCCTGGTCGGCTAGCGGGGGGGCCACGTTCTTC.

This clone was picked up a small number of times. The CDR3 region is CASSQRTITYEQYF. In DNA, the CDR3 is TGTGCCAGCAGCCAACGGACCATAACCTACGAGCAGTACTTC. The chain has TRBV14 and TRBJ2-7; no clear D. Trimming pared 2 bases from V and 2 bases from J, leaving 10 bases between. CDR3 length equals 14 residues. The germline gives CDR1 SGHDN, CDR2 FVKESK.

This chain joins TRBV4-3 and TRBJ2-2; D is perhaps TRBD2 (5 bases). CDR1 is LGHNA and CDR2 is YSLEER in the germline V gene. V lost 4 bases and J lost 0, with 9 bases in between. This CDR3 region has 15 residues. The CDR3 coding sequence is TGCGCCAGCAGCCTCGGGATCGCGAACACCGGGGAGCTGTTTTTT. This gives the protein CASSLGIANTGELFF.

This rearrangement joins TRBV7-3 to TRBJ2-4; D unresolved. This CDR3 contains 15 residues. Germline CDR1 SGHTA, CDR2 FQGTGA. Trimming shortened V by 2 bases and J by 1 base, and 9 bases separated the two germline ends. The CDR3 loop reads CASSLQAPAKNIQYF. Written as DNA, the CDR3 is TGTGCCAGCAGCTTACAAGCACCGGCCAAAAACATTCAGTACTTC.

The gene calls are TRBV28 and TRBJ2-5; 8 bases map to TRBD1. The germline V gene encodes CDR1 MDHEN and CDR2 SYDVKM. The CDR3 runs 17 residues. The V and J ends lost 7 bases and 4 bases, in that order; junction bases with no gene match: 17. The CDR3 loop reads CASIPGQVSTAGETQYF. CDR3 nucleotide sequence: TGTGCCAGCATCCCGGGACAGGTCTCGACAGCCGGAGAGACCCAGTACTTC.

The chain carries TRBV10-1 and TRBJ2-3, with D maybe TRBD2 (5 bases). From germline, CDR1 is WNHNN and CDR2 SYGVQD (reference sequence). This CDR3 is built from 17 residues. Trimming pared 4 bases from V and 2 bases from J, leaving 19 bases between. CDR3 nucleotides: TGCGCCAGCAGTGGGGCCAGCGGCGTCCGATCCACAGATACGCAGTATTTT. Translation: CASSGASGVRSTDTQYF.

The chain combines TRBV2 with TRBJ2-5; TRBD1 matches 12 bases. Trimming at V came to 3 bases and at J to 5 bases, leaving 4 bases not matched to a gene. This CDR3 comprises 15 residues. Per germline, CDR1 SNHLY and CDR2 FYNNEI. The chain's CDR3 is CASSEGQGAGETQYF. Written as DNA, the CDR3 is TGTGCCAGCAGTGAGGGACAGGGGGCTGGGGAGACCCAGTACTTC. Combining the CDR3 with reference TRBV2 and TRBJ2-5 gives the whole variable domain EPEVTQTPSHQVTQMGQEVILRCVPISNHLYFYWYRQILGQKVEFLVSFYNNEISEKSEIFDDQFSVERPDGSNFTLKIRSTKLEDSAMYFCASSEGQGAGETQYFGPGTRLLVL.

This CDR3 is CASSSSGGTDTQYF. The DNA for the CDR3 is TGTGCCAGCAGCTCATCCGGGGGCACAGATACGCAGTATTTT. The rearrangement joins TRBV7-3 to TRBJ2-3, with a weak D call TRBD2 (5 bases). V shed 4 bases and J shed 1 base, with 9 bases lying between them. This CDR3 is 14 amino acids long. Germline V CDR1 and CDR2: SGHTA, FQGTGA.

In DNA, the CDR3 is TGCGCCAGCAGCCAATCGGAAGCAGATACGCAGTATTTT. Translation: CASSQSEADTQYF. The V gene is TRBV4-3, the J gene TRBJ2-3; D is unresolved. The CDR3 spans 13 residues. Germline-derived CDR1 and CDR2 are LGHNA and YSLEER. Trimming shortened V by 2 bases and J by 4 bases, and 7 bases separated the two germline ends.

This sequence joins TRBV9 and TRBJ2-3; TRBD2 aligns across 15 bases. The CDR3 sequence is 17 residues long. The V gene's germline CDR1 is SGDLS and CDR2 YYNGEE. V trimming: 2 bases; J trimming: 6 bases; junction bases outside the gene matches: 7. CDR3 residues: CASSVTGTSGRSDTQYF. The DNA of the CDR3 is TGTGCCAGCAGCGTCACCGGGACTAGCGGGAGGTCGGATACGCAGTATTTT.

The rearrangement links TRBV7-3 to TRBJ2-3; D remains unclear. V was clipped by 5 bases and J by 0 bases, with 15 bases between them. CDR3 length equals 16 residues. From germline, CDR1 is SGHTA and CDR2 FQGTGA. CDR3 in amino acids: CASSPSAVLSTDTQYF. DNA of the CDR3: TGTGCCAGCAGCCCCTCGGCGGTCCTTAGCACAGATACGCAGTATTTT. The variable domain in full, with the rest retrieved from reference TRBV7-3 and TRBJ2-3, is GAGVSQTPSNKVTEKGKYVELRCDPISGHTALYWYRQSLGQGPEFLIYFQGTGAADDSGLPNDRFFAVRPEGSVSTLKIQRTERGDSAVYLCASSPSAVLSTDTQYFGPGTRLTVL.

The rearrangement uses TRBV11-3 and TRBJ2-2, with 7 bases identical to TRBD1. Trimming took 5 bases from V and 4 from J; bases not matched to a gene: 10. The CDR3 contains 16 residues. CDR1 SGHNT and CDR2 YENEEA come from the germline V gene. CDR3 nucleotides: TGTGCCAGCAGCCCAGACACAGGGGCCCTCACCGGGGAGCTGTTTTTT. It translates to CASSPDTGALTGELFF.

The chain combines TRBV2 with TRBJ1-1; D perhaps matches TRBD1 (5 bases). Per germline, CDR1 SNHLY and CDR2 FYNNEI. The CDR3 sequence is 12 residues long. Trimming cost V 4 bases and J 5 bases, with 8 bases left between them. In DNA form, the CDR3 reads TGTGCCAGCAGTGGTTCAGGGACTGAAGCTTTCTTT. The encoded protein is CASSGSGTEAFF. Full variable domain (remainder filled in from reference TRBV2 and TRBJ1-1): EPEVTQTPSHQVTQMGQEVILRCVPISNHLYFYWYRQILGQKVEFLVSFYNNEISEKSEIFDDQFSVERPDGSNFTLKIRSTKLEDSAMYFCASSGSGTEAFFGQGTRLTVV.

The chain carries TRBV7-9 and TRBJ2-5, with 15 positions matching TRBD2. This CDR3 comprises 16 residues. The trim removed 4 bases at V and 5 bases at J, leaving 5 bases unmatched. The germline V gene encodes CDR1 SEHNR and CDR2 FQNEAQ (reference sequence). The DNA for the CDR3 is TGTGCCAGCAGCTATGGACTAGCGGGAGGGTGGGAGACCCAGTACTTC. Protein sequence: CASSYGLAGGWETQYF.

This clone was picked up a small number of times. The chain recombines TRBV4-2 with TRBJ2-1; 12 bases are a match to TRBD2. The germline V gene has CDR1 LGHNA and CDR2 YNFKEQ. The trim removed 0 bases at V and 10 bases at J, leaving 10 bases unmatched. The CDR3 extends over 17 amino acids. CDR3 residues: CASSQEYLAGGPWEQFF. The CDR3 DNA follows: TGTGCCAGCAGCCAAGAGTACCTAGCGGGAGGGCCGTGGGAGCAGTTCTTC.

This chain connects TRBV28 to TRBJ1-1; 9 bases align to TRBD1. Germline CDR1 MDHEN, CDR2 SYDVKM. CDR3 length: 12 residues. Unmatched junction bases numbered 5, after V lost 3 bases and J lost 12 bases. CDR3 residues: CASSLGQGDSFF. The DNA of the CDR3 is TGTGCCAGCAGTTTGGGACAGGGAGATTCTTTCTTT.

The V gene is TRBV9, the J gene TRBJ2-7, with D maybe TRBD2 (5 bases). Germline-derived CDR1 and CDR2 are SGDLS and YYNGEE. The V and J ends lost 2 bases and 1 base respectively, with 10 bases between them. The CDR3 covers 14 residues. The CDR3 loop reads CASSVGSTSYEQYF. The CDR3 bases are TGTGCCAGCAGCGTGGGGAGTACTTCCTACGAGCAGTACTTC.

The chain combines TRBV7-9 with TRBJ1-2, with D possibly matching TRBD1 (6 bases). The CDR3 contains 11 residues. The V and J ends lost 5 bases and 12 bases respectively, with 13 bases between them. Germline V gives CDR1 SEHNR, CDR2 FQNEAQ (reference sequence). Written as DNA, the CDR3 is TGTGCCAGCAGCCTGGGTGGGGGCGACACCTTC. It yields the protein CASSLGGGDTF.

The V and J genes are TRBV20-1 and TRBJ2-1; the D gene is possibly TRBD2 (5 bases). Trimming removed 1 base at V and 10 bases at J, with 8 bases between. CDR3 length: 11 residues. CDR1 is DFQATT and CDR2 is SNEGSKA in the germline V gene (reference sequence). The CDR3 DNA reads as TGCAGTGCTAGAGTAGAGCGGGAGCAGTTCTTC. It encodes CSARVEREQFF.

The chain couples TRBV28 to TRBJ1-1, with D possibly being TRBD1 (5 bases). The V end was cut by 6 bases, the J end by 7 bases, with 18 bases between. The CDR3 runs to 14 residues. CDR1 and CDR2 (germline): MDHEN, SYDVKM. In DNA form, the CDR3 reads TGTGCCAGCAGCCTAACCGGGACCCAGGTTGAAGCTTTCTTT. Protein sequence: CASSLTGTQVEAFF.

V is TRBV28 and J is TRBJ1-5, with D unresolved. The V end was cut by 6 bases, the J end by 0 bases, with 6 bases between. The CDR3 extends over 13 amino acids. Per the germline V gene, CDR1 is MDHEN and CDR2 is SYDVKM. The CDR3 DNA reads as TGTGCCAGCAGGGGTTATAGCAATCAGCCCCAGCATTTT. Its translation is CASRGYSNQPQHF. Supplemented by reference TRBV28 and TRBJ1-5, the full variable domain reads DVKVTQSSRYLVKRTGEKVFLECVQDMDHENMFWYRQDPGLGLRLIYFSYDVKMKEKGDIPEGYSVSREKKERFSLILESASTNQTSMYLCASRGYSNQPQHFGDGTRLSIL.

The V call is TRBV5-1, the J call TRBJ2-3; D ambiguous. The CDR3 runs to 15 residues. Germline V gene lookup returns CDR1 SGHRS and CDR2 YFSETQ. The V gene lost 2 bases and the J gene lost 4 bases, with 14 bases spanning the gap. CDR3 protein: CASSFSSPGSDTQYF. The CDR3 DNA reads TGCGCCAGCAGCTTTTCCTCCCCCGGGTCAGATACGCAGTATTTT.

This rearrangement joins TRBV21-1 to TRBJ1-3. TRBV21-1 is noted as a pseudogene. This CDR3 contains 11 residues. CDR3 in amino acids: CASSNPNTIYF. CDR3 coding DNA: TGTGCCAGCAGCAACCCGAACACCATATATTTT.

CDR3 nucleotide sequence: TGTGCCAGTAGTATAGGTCTATTCAATCAGCCCCAGCATTTT. Protein sequence: CASSIGLFNQPQHF. This chain links TRBV19 with TRBJ1-5; no clear D gene. This CDR3 contains 14 residues. The germline V gene has CDR1 LNHDA and CDR2 SQIVND (reference sequence). V was clipped by 1 base and J by 3 bases, with 7 bases between them. The complete variable domain, with remaining parts taken from reference TRBV19 and TRBJ1-5, reads DGGITQSPKYLFRKEGQNVTLSCEQNLNHDAMYWYRQDPGQGLRLIYYSQIVNDFQKGDIAEGYSVSREKKESFPLTVTSAQKNPTAFYLCASSIGLFNQPQHFGDGTRLSIL.